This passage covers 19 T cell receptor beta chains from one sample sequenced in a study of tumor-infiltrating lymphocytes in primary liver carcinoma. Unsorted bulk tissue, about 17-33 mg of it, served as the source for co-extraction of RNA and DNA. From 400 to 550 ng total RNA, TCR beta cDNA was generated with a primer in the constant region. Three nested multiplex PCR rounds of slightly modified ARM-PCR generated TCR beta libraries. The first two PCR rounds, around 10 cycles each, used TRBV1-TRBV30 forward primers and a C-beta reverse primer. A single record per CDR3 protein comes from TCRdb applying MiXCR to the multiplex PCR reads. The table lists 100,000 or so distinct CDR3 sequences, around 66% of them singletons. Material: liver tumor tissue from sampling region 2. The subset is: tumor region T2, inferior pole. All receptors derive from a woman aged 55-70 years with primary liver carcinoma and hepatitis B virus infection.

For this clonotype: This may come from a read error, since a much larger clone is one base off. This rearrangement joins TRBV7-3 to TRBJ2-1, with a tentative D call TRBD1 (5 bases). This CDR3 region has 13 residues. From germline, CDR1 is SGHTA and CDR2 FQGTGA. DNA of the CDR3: TGTGCCAGGAGCTTAGGGGCTTACAATGAGCAGTTCTTC. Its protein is CARSLGAYNEQFF.

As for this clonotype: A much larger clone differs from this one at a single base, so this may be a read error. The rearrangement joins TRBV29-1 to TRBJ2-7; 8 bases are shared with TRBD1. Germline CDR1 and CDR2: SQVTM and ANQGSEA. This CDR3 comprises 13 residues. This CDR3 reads CSFSGGEAYGQYF. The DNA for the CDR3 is TGCAGCTTTTCAGGGGGCGAAGCGTACGGGCAGTACTTC.

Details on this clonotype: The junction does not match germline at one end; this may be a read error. CDR3 region: CARSSKQAEAYF. For the CDR3, the DNA is TGTGCCAGGAGCTCTAAACAAGCTGAAGCTTACTTT. The chain links TRBV11-2 to TRBJ1-1; unclear D gene. The CDR3 consists of 12 residues. Germline V gene data show CDR1 as SGHAT and CDR2 as FQNNGV.

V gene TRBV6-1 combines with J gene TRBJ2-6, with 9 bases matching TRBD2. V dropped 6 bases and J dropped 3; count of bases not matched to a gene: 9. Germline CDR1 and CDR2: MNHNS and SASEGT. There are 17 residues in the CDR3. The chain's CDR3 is CASSPRTSVIGANVLTF. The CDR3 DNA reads TGTGCCAGCAGCCCCAGGACTAGCGTGATTGGGGCCAACGTCCTGACTTTC.

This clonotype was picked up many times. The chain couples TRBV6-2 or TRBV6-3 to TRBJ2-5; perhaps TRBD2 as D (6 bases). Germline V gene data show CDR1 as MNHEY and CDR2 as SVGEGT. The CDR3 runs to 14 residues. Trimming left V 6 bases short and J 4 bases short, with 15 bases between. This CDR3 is CASSRRGGRETQYF. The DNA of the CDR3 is TGTGCCAGCAGCCGTCGGGGAGGAAGAGAGACCCAGTACTTC.

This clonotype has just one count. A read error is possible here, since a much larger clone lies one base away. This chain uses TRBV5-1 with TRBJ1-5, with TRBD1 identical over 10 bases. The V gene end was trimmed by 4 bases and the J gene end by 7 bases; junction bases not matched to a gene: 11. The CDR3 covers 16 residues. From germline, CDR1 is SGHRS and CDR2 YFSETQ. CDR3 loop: CASSPGQGLGEQPQHF. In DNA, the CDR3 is TGCGCCAGCAGCCCGGGACAGGGGCTAGGTGAGCAGCCCCAGCATTTT.

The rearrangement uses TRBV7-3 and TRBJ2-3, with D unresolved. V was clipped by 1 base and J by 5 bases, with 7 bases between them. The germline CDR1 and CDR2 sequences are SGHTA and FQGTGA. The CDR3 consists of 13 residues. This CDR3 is CASSLSLGDTQYF. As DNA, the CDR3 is TGTGCCAGCAGCTTAAGCTTAGGAGATACGCAGTATTTT.

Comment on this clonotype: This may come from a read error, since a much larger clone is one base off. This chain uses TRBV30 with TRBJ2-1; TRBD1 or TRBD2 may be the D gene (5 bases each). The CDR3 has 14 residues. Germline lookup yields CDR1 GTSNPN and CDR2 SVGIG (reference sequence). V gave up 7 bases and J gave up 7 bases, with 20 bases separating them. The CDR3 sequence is CALRRDQLKNEQFF. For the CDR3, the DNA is TGTGCCTTGAGACGGGACCAACTTAAGAATGAGCAGTTCTTC.

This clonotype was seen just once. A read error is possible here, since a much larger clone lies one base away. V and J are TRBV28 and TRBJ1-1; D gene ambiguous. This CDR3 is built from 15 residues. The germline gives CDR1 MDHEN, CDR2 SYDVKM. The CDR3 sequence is CVSSFSSDLNTEAFF. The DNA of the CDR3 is TGTGTCAGCAGTTTTTCGTCTGACCTGAACACTGAAGCTTTCTTT.

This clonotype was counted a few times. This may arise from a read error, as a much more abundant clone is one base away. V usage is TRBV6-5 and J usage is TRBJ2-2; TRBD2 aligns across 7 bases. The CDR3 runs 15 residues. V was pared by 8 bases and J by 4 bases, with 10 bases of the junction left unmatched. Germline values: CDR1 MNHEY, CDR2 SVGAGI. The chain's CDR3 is CASCTGGTTTGELFF. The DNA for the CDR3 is TGTGCCAGCTGTACGGGTGGGACTACCACCGGGGAGCTGTTTTTT.

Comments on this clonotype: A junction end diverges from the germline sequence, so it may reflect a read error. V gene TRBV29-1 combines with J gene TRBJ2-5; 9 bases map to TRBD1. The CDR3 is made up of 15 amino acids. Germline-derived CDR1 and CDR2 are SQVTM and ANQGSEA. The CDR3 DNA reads TGCAGCGTTGAGGGGACAGGGTCTTCCCAAGAGACCCACTACTTC. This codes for CSVEGTGSSQETHYF.

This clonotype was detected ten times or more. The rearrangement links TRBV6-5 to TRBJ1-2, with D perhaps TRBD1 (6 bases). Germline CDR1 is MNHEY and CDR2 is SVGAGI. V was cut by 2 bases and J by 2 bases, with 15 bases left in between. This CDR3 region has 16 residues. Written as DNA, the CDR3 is TGTGCCAGCAGTTACCCCTTCGGAGACAGGAACTATGGCTACACCTTC. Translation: CASSYPFGDRNYGYTF.

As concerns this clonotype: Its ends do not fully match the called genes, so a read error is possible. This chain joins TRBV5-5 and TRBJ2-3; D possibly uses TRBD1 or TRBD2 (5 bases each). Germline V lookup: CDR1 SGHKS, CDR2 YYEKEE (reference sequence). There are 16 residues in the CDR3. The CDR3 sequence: CASRPGISDSTGTQYF. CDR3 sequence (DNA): TGTGCCAGCAGACCCGGGATTAGCGATAGCACAGGTACGCAGTATTTT.

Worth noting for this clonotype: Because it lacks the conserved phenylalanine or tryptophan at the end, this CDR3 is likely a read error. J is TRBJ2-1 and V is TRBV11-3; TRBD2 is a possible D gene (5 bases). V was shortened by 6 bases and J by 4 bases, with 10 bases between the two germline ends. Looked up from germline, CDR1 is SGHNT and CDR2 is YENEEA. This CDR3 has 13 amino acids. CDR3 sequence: CASSAGDYNEQFS. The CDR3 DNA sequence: TGTGCCAGCAGTGCCGGGGATTACAATGAGCAGTTCTCC.

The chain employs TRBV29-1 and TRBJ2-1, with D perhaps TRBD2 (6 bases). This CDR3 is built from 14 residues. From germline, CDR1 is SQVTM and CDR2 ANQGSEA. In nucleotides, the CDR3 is TGCAGTGTTTCCCGATCACGGGGGAAATATGAGCAGTTCTTC. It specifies CSVSRSRGKYEQFF.

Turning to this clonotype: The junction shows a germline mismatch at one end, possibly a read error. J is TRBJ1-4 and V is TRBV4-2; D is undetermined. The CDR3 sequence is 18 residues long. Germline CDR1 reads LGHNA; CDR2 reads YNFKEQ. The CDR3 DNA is TGTGTCAGCAGCCAAGATATTGTATTCGACAAAGGGAATGAAATACTGTTTTTT. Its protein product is CVSSQDIVFDKGNEILFF.

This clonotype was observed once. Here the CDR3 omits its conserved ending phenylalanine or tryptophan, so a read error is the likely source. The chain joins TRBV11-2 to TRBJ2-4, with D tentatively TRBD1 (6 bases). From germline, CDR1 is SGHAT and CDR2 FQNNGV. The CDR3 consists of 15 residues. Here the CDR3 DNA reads TGTGTCAGCAGCTTAGATGGTTGGGGGCGCGATATTCAGTACTCC. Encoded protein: CVSSLDGWGRDIQYS.

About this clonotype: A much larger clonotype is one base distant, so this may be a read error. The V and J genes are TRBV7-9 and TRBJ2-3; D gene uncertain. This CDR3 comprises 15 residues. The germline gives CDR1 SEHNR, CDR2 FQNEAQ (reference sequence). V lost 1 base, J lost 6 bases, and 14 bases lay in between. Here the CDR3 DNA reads TGTGCCAGCAGCTTAGTAATGGGCAGCAGGGATACGCAGTATTTT. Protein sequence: CASSLVMGSRDTQYF.

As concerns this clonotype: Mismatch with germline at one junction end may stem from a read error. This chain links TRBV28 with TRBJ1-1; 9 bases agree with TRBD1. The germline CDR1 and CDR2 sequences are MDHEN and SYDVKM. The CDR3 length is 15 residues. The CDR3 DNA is TGTGCCAGCAGTTCGACGGGACAGGGTAACACTGCAGCTTTCTTT. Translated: CASSSTGQGNTAAFF.